This note documents a single T cell receptor (beta chain) sequence. Its antigen is as yet unknown. The sample belongs to a study of human T cells and chemical hapten exposure. General study results and limits: TCRs at high frequency, those above 1 in 1000, did not change with DPC sensitization.

Time point of the sample: patch test 3, about 24 weeks after DPC sensitization. The treatment is: therapeutic diphenylcyclopropenone sensitization with weekly scalp DPC. The library labeled individual cDNA molecules by adding unique molecular identifiers to them. Per the authors' pipeline: Ranging from roughly 23,224 to 690,600, TCR counts per sample had a median value of around 92,000. TCRdb reanalysed the RACE reads using MiXCR and keeps one entry per CDR3 protein. Clone size and V and J calls follow TCRdb, not the original study. This sample has about 190,000 distinct CDR3 sequences, with about 22% found just once. The V gene's germline CDR1 is LGHDT and CDR2 YNNKEL (reference sequence). Trimming stripped 0 bases from V and 4 bases from J, with 7 bases between. This CDR3 has 14 residues.

The genes are TRBV3-1 and TRBJ1-5; D unresolved. The sequence came from a woman aged 40 to 50 with alopecia areata. Some clones in this sample may be carry-over from other donors' samples. Sequences were derived from whole blood, sampled in connection with sensitization to the hapten diphenylcyclopropenone (DPC). In DNA form, the CDR3 reads TGTGCCAGCAGCCAAGAATCGGGGAATCAGCCCCAGCATTTT. Translating gives CASSQESGNQPQHF. Together with reference TRBV3-1 and TRBJ1-5, the CDR3 gives the full variable domain: DTAVSQTPKYLVTQMGNDKSIKCEQNLGHDTMYWYKQDSKKFLKIMFSYNNKELIINETVPNRFSPKSPDKAHLNLHINSLELGDSAVYFCASSQESGNQPQHFGDGTRLSIL.